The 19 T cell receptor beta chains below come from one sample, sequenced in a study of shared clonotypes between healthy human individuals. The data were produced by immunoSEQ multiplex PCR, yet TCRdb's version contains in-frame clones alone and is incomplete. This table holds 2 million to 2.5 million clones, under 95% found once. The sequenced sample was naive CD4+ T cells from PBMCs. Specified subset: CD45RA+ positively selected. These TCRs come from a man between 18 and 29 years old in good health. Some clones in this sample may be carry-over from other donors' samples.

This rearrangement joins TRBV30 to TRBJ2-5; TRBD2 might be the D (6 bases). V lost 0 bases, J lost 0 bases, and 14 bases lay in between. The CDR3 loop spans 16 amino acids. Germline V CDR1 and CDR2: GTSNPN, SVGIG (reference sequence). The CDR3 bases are TGTGCCTGGAGTGTAGCGGGCTTCCCGTACCAAGAGACCCAGTACTTC. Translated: CAWSVAGFPYQETQYF. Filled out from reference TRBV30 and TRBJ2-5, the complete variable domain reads SQTIHQWPATLVQPVGSPLSLECTVEGTSNPNLYWYRQAAGRGLQLLFYSVGIGQISSEVPQNLSASRPQDRQFILSSKKLLLSDSGFYLCAWSVAGFPYQETQYFGPGTRLLVL.

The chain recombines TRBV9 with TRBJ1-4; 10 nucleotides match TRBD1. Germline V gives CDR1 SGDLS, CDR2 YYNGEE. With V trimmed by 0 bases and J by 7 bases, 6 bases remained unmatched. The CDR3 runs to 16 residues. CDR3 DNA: TGTGCCAGCAGCGTAGGGGGACAGGGGATGGCTGAAAAACTGTTTTTT. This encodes CASSVGGQGMAEKLFF.

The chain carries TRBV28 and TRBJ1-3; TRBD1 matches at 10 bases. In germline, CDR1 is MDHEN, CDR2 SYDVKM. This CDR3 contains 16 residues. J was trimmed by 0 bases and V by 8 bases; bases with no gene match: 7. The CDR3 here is CASQTGQGVSGNTIYF. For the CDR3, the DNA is TGTGCCAGCCAAACAGGACAGGGGGTCTCTGGAAACACCATATATTTT.

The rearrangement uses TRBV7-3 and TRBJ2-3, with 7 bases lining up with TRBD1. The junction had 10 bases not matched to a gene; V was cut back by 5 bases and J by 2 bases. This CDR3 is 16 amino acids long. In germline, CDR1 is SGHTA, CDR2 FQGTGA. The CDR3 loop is CASSLRDRPYTDTQYF. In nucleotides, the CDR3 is TGTGCCAGCAGCCTAAGGGACAGACCTTACACAGATACGCAGTATTTT.

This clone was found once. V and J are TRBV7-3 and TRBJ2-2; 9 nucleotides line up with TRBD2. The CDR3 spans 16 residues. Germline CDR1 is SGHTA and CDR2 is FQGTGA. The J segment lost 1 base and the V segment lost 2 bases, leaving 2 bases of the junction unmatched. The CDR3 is CASSLLAGRNTGELFF. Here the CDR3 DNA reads TGTGCCAGCAGCTTACTAGCGGGAAGGAACACCGGGGAGCTGTTTTTT.

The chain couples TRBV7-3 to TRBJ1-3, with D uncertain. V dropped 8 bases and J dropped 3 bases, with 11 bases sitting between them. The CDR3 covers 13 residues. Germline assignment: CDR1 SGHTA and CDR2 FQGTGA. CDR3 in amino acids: CASSLTDGNTIYF. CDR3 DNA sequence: TGTGCCAGCTCTTTAACGGATGGAAACACCATATATTTT. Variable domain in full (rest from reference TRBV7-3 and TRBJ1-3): GAGVSQTPSNKVTEKGKYVELRCDPISGHTALYWYRQSLGQGPEFLIYFQGTGAADDSGLPNDRFFAVRPEGSVSTLKIQRTERGDSAVYLCASSLTDGNTIYFGEGSWLTVV.

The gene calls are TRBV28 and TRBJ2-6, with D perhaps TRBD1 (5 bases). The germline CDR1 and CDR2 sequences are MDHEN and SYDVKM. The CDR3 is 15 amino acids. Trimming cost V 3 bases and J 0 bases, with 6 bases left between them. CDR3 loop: CASSFGHSGANVLTF. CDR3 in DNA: TGTGCCAGCAGTTTTGGACACTCTGGGGCCAACGTCCTGACTTTC.

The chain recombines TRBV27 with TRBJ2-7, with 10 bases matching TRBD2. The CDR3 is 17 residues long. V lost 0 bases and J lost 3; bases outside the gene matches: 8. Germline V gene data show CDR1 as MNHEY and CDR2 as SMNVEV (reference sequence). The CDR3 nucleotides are TGTGCCAGCAGTTTATCGGGAATAGCGGGAGGTTTCTACGAGCAGTACTTC. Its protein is CASSLSGIAGGFYEQYF.

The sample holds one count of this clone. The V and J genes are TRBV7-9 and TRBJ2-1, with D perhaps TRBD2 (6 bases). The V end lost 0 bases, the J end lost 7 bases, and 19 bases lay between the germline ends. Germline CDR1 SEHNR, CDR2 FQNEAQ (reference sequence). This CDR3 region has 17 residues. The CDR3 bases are TGTGCCAGCAGCTTAGCAGGGGCGGGGCGGATCAGGAATGAGCAGTTCTTC. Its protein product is CASSLAGAGRIRNEQFF.

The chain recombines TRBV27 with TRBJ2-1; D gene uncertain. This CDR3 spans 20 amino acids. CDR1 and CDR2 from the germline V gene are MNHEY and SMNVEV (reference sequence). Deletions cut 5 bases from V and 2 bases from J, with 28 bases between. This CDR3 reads CASSPIGPFTAADPYNEQFF. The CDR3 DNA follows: TGTGCCAGCAGTCCTATCGGCCCGTTCACCGCGGCGGACCCCTACAATGAGCAGTTCTTC.

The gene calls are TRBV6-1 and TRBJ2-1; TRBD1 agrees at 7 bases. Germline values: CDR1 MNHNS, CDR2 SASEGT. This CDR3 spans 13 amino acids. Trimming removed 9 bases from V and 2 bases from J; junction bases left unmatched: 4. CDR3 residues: CASYDRAYNEQFF. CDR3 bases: TGTGCCAGTTACGACAGGGCCTACAATGAGCAGTTCTTC.

CDR3 sequence reads: CASSTSPRQLSGYTF. The CDR3 coding sequence is TGTGCCAGCAGCACTAGCCCACGCCAACTTTCCGGCTACACCTTC. This chain connects TRBV28 to TRBJ1-2; D unclear. CDR1 and CDR2 (germline): MDHEN, SYDVKM. The V end was cut by 6 bases, the J end by 8 bases, with 22 bases between. This CDR3 has 15 residues.

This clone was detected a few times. CDR3 protein: CASSYLGNTEAFF. For the CDR3, the DNA is TGTGCCAGCAGCTATCTCGGGAACACTGAAGCTTTCTTT. V and J are TRBV7-2 and TRBJ1-1; D is ambiguous. This CDR3 has 13 amino acids. V lost 4 bases and J 1 base, leaving 7 bases between the germline ends. CDR1 is SGHTA and CDR2 is FQGNSA in the germline V gene.

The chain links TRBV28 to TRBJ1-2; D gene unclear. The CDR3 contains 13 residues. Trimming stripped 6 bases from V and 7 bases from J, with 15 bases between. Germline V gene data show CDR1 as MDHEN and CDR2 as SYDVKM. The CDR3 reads CASRLSGLFGYTF. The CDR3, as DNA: TGTGCCAGCAGACTTTCAGGACTATTTGGCTACACCTTC.

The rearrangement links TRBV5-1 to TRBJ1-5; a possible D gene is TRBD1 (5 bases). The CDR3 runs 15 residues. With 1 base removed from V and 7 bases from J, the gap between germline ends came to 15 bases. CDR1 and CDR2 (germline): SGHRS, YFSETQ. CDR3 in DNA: TGCGCCAGCAGCTTGTATGGGGGACCTGACCAGCCCCAGCATTTT. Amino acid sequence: CASSLYGGPDQPQHF.

The CDR3 sequence: CASSSLSGHYGYTF. The CDR3, as DNA: TGTGCCAGCAGTTCCCTCTCGGGCCACTATGGCTACACCTTC. This rearrangement joins TRBV27 to TRBJ1-2; the D is unclear. CDR1 is MNHEY, CDR2 SMNVEV, per germline (reference sequence). Trimming removed 4 bases at V and 3 bases at J, with 12 bases between. The CDR3 contains 14 residues.

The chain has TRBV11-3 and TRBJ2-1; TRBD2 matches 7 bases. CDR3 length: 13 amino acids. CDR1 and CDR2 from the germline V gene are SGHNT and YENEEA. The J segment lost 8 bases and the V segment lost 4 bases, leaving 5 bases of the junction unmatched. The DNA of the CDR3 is TGTGCCAGCAGCTCGACTAGCTTTGATGAGCAGTTCTTC. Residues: CASSSTSFDEQFF.

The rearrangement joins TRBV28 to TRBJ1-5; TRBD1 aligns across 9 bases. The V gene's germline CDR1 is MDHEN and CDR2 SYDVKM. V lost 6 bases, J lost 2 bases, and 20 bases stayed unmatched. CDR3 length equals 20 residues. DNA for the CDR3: TGTGCCAGCAGCTGGATAAGGCGGGACAGGGTGGCCATGGGCAATCAGCCCCAGCATTTT. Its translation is CASSWIRRDRVAMGNQPQHF.

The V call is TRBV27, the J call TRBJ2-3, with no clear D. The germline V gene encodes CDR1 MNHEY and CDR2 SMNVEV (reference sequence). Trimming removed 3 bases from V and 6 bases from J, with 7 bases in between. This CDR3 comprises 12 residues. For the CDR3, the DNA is TGTGCCAGCAGTTTCCGCTCCGATACGCAGTATTTT. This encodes CASSFRSDTQYF.